This TCR beta chain was retrieved from a study of blood T cell repertoires in COVID-19. Across the whole study: Sample material is recorded as cDNA or gDNA derived from T cells, B-cell-depleted T cells, or PBMCs.

Germline V gene lookup returns CDR1 SGHAT and CDR2 FQNNGV. The ends were cut back, 7 bases at V and 1 base at J, with 13 bases in the middle. The CDR3 consists of 14 residues. Generated by immunoSEQ multiplex PCR, the TCRdb table keeps only in-frame clones and is missing some. The table lists fewer than 120,000 clones, approximately 70% of them singletons. This chain connects TRBV11-2 to TRBJ1-1; D is ambiguous. This TCR derives from an older woman with acute or convalescent COVID-19. The sample was peripheral blood. CDR3: CASTSSRANTEAFF. The CDR3 nucleotides read TGTGCCAGCACCTCTTCGCGGGCGAACACTGAAGCTTTCTTT. The full variable domain, in which reference TRBV11-2 and TRBJ1-1 provide the parts outside the CDR3, is EAGVAQSPRYKIIEKRQSVAFWCNPISGHATLYWYQQILGQGPKLLIQFQNNGVVDDSQLPKDRFSAERLKGVDSTLKIQPAKLEDSAVYLCASTSSRANTEAFFGQGTRLTVV.